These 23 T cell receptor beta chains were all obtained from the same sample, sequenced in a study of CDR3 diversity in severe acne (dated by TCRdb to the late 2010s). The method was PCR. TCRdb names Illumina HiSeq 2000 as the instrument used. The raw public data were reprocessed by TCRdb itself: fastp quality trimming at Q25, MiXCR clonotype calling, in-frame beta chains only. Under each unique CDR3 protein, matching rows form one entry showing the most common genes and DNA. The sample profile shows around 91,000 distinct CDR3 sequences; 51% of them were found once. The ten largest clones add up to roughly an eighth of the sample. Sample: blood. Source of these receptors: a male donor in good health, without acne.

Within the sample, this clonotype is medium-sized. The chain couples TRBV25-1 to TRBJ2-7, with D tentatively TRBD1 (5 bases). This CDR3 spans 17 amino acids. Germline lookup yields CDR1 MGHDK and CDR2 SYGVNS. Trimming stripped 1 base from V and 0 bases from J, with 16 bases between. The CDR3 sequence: CASSELGRQRGSYEQYF. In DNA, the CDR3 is TGTGCCAGCAGTGAATTGGGCAGACAGAGAGGCTCCTACGAGCAGTACTTC.

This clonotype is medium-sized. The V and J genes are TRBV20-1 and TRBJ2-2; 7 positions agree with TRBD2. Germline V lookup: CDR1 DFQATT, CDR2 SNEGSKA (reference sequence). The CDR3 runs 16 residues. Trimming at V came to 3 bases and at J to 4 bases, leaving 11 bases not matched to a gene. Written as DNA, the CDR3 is TGCAGTGCTAGGGGAAGTGAGGCTAGCGGCACCGGGGAGCTGTTTTTT. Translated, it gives CSARGSEASGTGELFF.

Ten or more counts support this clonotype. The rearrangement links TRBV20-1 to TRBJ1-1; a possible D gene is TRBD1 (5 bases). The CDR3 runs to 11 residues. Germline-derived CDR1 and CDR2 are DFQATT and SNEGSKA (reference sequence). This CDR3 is CSAERGLEAFF. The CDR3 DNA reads TGCAGCGCGGAGCGGGGCCTTGAAGCTTTCTTT.

CDR3 DNA sequence: TGTGCCAGCAGCTCGGAGAGGGGTGCTAACTATGGCTACACCTTC. This sequence encodes CASSSERGANYGYTF. The chain is built from TRBV7-3 and TRBJ1-2, with D perhaps matching TRBD1 (5 bases). V was pared by 4 bases and J by 0 bases, with 12 bases between. CDR1 and CDR2 (germline): SGHTA, FQGTGA. The CDR3 runs 15 residues.

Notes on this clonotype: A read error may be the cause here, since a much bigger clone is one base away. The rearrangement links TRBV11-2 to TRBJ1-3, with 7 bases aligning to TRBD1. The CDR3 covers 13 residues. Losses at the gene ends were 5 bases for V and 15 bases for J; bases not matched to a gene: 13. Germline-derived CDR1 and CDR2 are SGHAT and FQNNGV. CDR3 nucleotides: TGTGCCAGCAGCCTGCTGGAGACCGGGACAGAATATTTT. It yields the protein CASSLLETGTEYF.

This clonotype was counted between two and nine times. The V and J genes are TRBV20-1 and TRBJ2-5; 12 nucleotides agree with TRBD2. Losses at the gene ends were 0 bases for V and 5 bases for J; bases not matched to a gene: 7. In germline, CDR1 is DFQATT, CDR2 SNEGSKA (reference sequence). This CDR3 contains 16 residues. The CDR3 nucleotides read TGCAGTGCTAGAGATGCTAGCGGGGGGGCCGGGGAGACCCAGTACTTC. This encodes CSARDASGGAGETQYF.

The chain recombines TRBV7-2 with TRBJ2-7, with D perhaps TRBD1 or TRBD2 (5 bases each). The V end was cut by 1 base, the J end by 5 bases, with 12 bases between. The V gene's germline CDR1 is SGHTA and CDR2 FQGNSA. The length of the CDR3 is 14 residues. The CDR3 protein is CASSLDYGTDEQYF. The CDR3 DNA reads TGTGCCAGCAGCTTAGATTACGGGACGGACGAGCAGTACTTC.

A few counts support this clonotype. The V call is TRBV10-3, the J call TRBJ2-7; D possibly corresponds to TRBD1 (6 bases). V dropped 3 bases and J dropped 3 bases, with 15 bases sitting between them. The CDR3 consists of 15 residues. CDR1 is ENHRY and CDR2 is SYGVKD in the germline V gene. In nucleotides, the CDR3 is TGTGCCATCAGTGATAGCGTACAGGGTGACTACGAGCAGTACTTC. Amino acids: CAISDSVQGDYEQYF.

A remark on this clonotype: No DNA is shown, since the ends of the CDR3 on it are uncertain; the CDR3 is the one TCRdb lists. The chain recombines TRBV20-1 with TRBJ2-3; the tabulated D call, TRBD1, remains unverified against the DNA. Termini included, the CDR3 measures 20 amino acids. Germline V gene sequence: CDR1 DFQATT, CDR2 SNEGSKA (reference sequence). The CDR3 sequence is CSFYICSTRDWEFFTDTQYF.

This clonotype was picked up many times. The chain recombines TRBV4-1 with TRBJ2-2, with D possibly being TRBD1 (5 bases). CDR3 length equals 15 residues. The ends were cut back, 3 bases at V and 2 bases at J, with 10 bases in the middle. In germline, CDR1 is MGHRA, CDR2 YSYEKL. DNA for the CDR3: TGCGCCAGCAGCCACCCGACAGCTAACACCGGGGAGCTGTTTTTT. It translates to CASSHPTANTGELFF.

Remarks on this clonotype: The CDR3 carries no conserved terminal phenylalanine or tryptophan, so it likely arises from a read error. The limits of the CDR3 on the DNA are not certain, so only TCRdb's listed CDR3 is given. CDR3 loop: CSPGIPREVRSSSGQ. The J gene is TRBJ1-1, the V gene TRBV20-1; the D call of TRBD1 is as the table states it, not checked on the DNA. Including both end residues, the CDR3 is 15 amino acids long. Looked up from germline, CDR1 is DFQATT and CDR2 is SNEGSKA (reference sequence).

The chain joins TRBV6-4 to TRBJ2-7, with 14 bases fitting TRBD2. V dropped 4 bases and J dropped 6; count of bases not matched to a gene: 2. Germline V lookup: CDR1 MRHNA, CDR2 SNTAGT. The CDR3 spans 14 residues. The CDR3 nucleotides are TGTGCCAGCAGTGGCGGGACTAGCGGGGGCGAGCAGTACTTC. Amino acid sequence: CASSGGTSGGEQYF.

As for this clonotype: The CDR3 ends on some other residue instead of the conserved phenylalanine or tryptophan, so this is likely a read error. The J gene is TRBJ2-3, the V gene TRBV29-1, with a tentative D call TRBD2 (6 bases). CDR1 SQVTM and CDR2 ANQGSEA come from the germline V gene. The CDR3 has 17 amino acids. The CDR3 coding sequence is TGCAGCGTTGAAGGGACCCAAGTCGGGAGTAGCACAGGTACGCAGTATCAC. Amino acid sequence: CSVEGTQVGSSTGTQYH.

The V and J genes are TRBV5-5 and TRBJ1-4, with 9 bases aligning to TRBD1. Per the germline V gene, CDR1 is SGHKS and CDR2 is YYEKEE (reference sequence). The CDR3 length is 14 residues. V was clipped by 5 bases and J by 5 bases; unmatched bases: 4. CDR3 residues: CASRPGTGNEKLFF. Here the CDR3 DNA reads TGTGCCAGCAGACCCGGGACAGGGAATGAAAAACTGTTTTTT.

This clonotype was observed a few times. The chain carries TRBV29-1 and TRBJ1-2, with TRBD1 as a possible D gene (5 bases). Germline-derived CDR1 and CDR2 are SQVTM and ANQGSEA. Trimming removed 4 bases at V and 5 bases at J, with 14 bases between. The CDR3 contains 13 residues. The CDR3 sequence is CSVGLVGLYGYTF. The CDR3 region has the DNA TGCAGCGTTGGTTTAGTGGGACTATATGGCTACACCTTC.

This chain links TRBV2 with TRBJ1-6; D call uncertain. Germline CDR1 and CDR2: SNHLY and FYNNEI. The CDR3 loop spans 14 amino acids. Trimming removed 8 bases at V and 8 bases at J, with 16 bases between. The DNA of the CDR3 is TGTGCCAGCTCGAACGAGGTGGGGTATTCACCCCTCCACTTT. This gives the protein CASSNEVGYSPLHF.

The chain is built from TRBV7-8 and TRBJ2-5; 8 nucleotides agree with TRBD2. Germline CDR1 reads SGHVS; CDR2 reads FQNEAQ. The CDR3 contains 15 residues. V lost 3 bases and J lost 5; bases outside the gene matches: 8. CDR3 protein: CASSFTSGRRETQYF. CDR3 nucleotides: TGTGCCAGCAGCTTCACCAGCGGGAGAAGGGAGACCCAGTACTTC.

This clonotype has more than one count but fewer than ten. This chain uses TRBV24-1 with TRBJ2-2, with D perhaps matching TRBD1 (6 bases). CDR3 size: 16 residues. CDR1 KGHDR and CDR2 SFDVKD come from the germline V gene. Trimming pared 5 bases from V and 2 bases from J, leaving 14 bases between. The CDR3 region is CATSALTGTNTGELFF. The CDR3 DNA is TGTGCCACCAGTGCCCTGACAGGTACAAACACCGGGGAGCTGTTTTTT.

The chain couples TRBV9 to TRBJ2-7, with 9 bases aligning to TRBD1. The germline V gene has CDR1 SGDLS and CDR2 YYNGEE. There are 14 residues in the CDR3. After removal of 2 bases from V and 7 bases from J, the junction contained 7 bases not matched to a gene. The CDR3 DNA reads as TGTGCCAGCAGCGTTGGACAGGGGACTTCAGAGCAGTACTTC. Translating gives CASSVGQGTSEQYF.

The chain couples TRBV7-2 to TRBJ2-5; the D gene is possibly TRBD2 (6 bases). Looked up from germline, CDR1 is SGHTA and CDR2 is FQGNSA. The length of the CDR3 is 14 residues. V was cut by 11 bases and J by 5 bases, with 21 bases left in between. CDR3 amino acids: CAGQRGLARETQYF. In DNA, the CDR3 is TGTGCCGGCCAACGTGGCCTAGCGCGGGAGACCCAGTACTTC.

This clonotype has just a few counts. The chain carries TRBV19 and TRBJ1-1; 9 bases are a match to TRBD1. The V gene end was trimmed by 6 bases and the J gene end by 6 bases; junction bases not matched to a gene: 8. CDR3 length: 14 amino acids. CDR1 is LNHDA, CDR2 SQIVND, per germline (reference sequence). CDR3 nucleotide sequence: TGTGCCAGTAGCCCGGGACAGGGAGTGGCTGAAGCTTTCTTT. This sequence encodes CASSPGQGVAEAFF.

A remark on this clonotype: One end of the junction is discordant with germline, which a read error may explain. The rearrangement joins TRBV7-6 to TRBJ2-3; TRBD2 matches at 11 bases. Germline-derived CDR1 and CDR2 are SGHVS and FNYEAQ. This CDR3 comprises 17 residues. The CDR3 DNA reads TGTGCCAGCAGCTCTCCGACTAGCGGGGCTAGCACGGATACGCAGTATTTT. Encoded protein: CASSSPTSGASTDTQYF.

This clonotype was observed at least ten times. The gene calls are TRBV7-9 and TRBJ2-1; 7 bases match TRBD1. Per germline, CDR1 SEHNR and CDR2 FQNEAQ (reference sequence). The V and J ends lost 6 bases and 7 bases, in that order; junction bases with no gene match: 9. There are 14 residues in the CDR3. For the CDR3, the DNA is TGTGCCAGCAGAGTTGGGGACAGACTTAATGAGCAGTTCTTC. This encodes CASRVGDRLNEQFF.